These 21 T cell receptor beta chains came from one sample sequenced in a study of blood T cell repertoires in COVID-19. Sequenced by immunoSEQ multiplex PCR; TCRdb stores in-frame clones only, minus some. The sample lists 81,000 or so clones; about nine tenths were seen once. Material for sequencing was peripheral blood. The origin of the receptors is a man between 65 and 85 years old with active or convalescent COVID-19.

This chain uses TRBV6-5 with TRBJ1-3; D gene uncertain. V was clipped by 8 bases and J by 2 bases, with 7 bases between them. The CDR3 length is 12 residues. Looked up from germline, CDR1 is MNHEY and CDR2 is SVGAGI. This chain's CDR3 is CASSNPGNTIYF. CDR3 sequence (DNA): TGTGCCAGCTCTAACCCTGGAAACACCATATATTTT.

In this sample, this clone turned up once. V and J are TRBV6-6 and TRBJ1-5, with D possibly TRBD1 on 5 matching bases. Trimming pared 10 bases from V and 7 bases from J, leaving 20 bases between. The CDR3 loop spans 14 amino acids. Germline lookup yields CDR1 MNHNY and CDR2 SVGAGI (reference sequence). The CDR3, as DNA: TGTGCCACCCAGTTGGGGGGAGAAGGACAGCCCCAGCATTTT. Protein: CATQLGGEGQPQHF.

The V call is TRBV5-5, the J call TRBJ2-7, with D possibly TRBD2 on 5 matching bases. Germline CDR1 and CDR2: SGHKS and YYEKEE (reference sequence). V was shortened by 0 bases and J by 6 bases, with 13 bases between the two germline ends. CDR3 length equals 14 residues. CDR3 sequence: CASSLERESIEQYF. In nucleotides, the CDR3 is TGTGCCAGCAGCTTGGAGAGGGAGTCAATCGAGCAGTACTTC.

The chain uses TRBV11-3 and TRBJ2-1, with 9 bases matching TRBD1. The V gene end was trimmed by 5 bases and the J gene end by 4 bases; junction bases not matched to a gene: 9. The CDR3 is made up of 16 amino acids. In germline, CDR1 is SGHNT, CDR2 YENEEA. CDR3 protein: CASSASPGTGYNEQFF. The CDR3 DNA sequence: TGTGCCAGCAGCGCTAGCCCGGGGACAGGGTACAATGAGCAGTTCTTC.

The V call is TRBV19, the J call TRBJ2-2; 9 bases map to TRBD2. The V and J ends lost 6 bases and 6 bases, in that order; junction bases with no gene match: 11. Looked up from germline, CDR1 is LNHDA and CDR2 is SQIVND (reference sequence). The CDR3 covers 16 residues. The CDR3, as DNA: TGTGCCAGTAGCCCCTGGCGGGGGGGCCTCGCCGGGGAGCTGTTTTTT. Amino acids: CASSPWRGGLAGELFF.

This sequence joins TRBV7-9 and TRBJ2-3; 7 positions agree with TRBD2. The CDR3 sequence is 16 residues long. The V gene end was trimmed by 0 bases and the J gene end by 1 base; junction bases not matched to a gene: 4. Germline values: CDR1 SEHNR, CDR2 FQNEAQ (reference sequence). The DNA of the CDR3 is TGTGCCAGCAGCTTAGCGCTCAGCGGGGGCACAGATACGCAGTATTTT. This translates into CASSLALSGGTDTQYF. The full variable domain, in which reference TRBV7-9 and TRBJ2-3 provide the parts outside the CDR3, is DTGVSQNPRHKITKRGQNVTFRCDPISEHNRLYWYRQTLGQGPEFLTYFQNEAQLEKSRLLSDRFSAERPKGSFSTLEIQRTEQGDSAMYLCASSLALSGGTDTQYFGPGTRLTVL.

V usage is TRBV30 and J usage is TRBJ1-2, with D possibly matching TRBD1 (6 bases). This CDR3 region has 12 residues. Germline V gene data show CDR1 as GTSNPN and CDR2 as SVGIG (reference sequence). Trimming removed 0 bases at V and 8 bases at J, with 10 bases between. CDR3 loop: CAWSVQGWGYTF. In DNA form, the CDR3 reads TGTGCCTGGAGTGTACAGGGTTGGGGCTACACCTTC.

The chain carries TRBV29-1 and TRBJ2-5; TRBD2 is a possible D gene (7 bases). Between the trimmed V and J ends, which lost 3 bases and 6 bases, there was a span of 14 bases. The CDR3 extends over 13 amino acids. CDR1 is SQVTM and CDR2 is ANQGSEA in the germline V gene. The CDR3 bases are TGCAGCGTTGACCCAGGGAGGGGGAAGACCCAGTACTTC. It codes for CSVDPGRGKTQYF.

CDR3 nucleotides: TGCAGCGTTGTGGACACCAATGGCTACACCTTC. Protein product: CSVVDTNGYTF. The chain recombines TRBV29-1 with TRBJ1-2; weak D call: TRBD1 (5 bases). This CDR3 has 11 residues. V shed 4 bases and J shed 6 bases, with 9 bases lying between them. Germline CDR1 reads SQVTM; CDR2 reads ANQGSEA. Looking up the rest from reference TRBV29-1 and TRBJ1-2 gives the full variable domain: SAVISQKPSRDICQRGTSLTIQCQVDSQVTMMFWYRQQPGQSLTLIATANQGSEATYESGFVIDKFPISRPNLTFSTLTVSNMSPEDSSIYLCSVVDTNGYTFGSGTRLTVV.

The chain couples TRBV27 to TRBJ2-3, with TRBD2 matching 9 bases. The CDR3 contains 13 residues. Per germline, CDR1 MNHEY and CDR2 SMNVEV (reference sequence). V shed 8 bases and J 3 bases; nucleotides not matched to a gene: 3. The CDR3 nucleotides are TGTGCCAGCGGCCTAGCGGGGACAGATACGCAGTATTTT. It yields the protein CASGLAGTDTQYF.

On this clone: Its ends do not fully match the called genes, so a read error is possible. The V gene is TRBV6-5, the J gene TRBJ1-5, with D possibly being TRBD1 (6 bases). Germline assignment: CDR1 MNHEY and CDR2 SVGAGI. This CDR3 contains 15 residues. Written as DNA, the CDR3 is TGTGCCAGCTCTAAAAGACAGGACACAGGGCATTCATCGTATTTT. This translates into CASSKRQDTGHSSYF.

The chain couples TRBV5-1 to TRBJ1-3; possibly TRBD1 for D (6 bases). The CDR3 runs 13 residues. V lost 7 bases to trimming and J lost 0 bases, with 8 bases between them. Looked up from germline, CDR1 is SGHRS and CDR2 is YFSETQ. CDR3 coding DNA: TGCGCCAGCGGACAGAGCTCTGGAAACACCATATATTTT. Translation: CASGQSSGNTIYF.

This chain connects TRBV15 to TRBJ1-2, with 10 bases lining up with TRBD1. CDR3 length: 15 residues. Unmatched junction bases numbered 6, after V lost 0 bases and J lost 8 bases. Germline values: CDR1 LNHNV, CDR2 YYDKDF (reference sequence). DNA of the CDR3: TGTGCCACCAGCAGAGATGGGACAGGGGCTATCGGCTACACCTTC. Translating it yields CATSRDGTGAIGYTF.

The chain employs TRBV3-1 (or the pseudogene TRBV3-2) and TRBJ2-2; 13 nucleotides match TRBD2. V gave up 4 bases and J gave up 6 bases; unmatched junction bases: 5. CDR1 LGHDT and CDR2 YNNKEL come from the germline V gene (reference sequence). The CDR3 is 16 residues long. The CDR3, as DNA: TGTGCCAGCAGCCTCCGACTAGCGGGGGGTGCCGGGGAGCTGTTTTTT. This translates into CASSLRLAGGAGELFF.

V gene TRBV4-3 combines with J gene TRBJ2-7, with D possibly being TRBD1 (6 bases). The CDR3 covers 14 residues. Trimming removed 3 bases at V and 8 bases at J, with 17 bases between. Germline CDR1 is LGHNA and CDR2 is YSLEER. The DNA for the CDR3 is TGCGCCAGCAGCCAGGGACATGGTGTCATGAAGCAGTACTTC. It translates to CASSQGHGVMKQYF.

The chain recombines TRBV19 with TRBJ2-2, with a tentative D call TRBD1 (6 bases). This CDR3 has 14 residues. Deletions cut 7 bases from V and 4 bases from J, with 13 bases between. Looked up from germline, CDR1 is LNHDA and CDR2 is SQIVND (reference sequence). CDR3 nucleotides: TGTGCCAGTACTACTACAGGGACCACCGGGGAGCTGTTTTTT. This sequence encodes CASTTTGTTGELFF.

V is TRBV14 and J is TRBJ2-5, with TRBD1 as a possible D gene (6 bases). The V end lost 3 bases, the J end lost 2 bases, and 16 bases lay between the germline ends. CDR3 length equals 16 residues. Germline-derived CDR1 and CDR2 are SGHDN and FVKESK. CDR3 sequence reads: CASSHLFGGLQETQYF. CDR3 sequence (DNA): TGTGCCAGCAGCCACCTCTTTGGGGGCCTACAAGAGACCCAGTACTTC.

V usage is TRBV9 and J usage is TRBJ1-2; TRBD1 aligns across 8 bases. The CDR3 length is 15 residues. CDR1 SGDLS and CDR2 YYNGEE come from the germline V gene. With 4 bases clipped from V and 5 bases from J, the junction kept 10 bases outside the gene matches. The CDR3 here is CASSPRTGTLYGYTF. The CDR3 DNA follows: TGTGCCAGCAGCCCACGGACAGGGACCCTATATGGCTACACCTTC.

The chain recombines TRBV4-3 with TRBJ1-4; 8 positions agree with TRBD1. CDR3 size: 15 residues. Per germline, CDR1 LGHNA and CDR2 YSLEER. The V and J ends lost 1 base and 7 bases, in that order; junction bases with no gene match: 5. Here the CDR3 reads CASSQAGTGGEKLFF. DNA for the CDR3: TGCGCCAGCAGCCAAGCCGGGACAGGAGGTGAAAAACTGTTTTTT.

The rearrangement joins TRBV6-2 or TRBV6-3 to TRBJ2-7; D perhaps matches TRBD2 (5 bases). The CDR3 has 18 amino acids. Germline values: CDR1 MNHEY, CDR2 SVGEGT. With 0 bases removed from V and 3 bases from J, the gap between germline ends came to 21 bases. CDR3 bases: TGTGCCAGCAGTTACTCGATGACCGGGGTTTTGGGGATCTACGAGCAGTACTTC. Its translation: CASSYSMTGVLGIYEQYF.

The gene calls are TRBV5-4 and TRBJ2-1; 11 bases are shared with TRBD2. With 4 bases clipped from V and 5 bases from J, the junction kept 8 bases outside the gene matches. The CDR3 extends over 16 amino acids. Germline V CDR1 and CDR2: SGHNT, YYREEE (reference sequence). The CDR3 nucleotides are TGTGCCAGCAGCCCGACCGGGACTAGCGGAAACAATGAGCAGTTCTTC. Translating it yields CASSPTGTSGNNEQFF.